The following is a T cell receptor (beta chain) sequence with its context. The data were obtained in a study of siplizumab effects on memory and regulatory T cells. The germline gives CDR1 MNHNS, CDR2 SASEGT. The CDR3 sequence is 16 residues long. V shed 1 base and J shed 2 bases, with 13 bases lying between them. Some clones are missing from TCRdb's copy, which holds only in-frame ones; the method was immunoSEQ multiplex PCR. The sample holds 75,000 to 100,000 clones, approximately 95% seen once. Sequencing was performed on non-Treg CD4+ T cells sorted from blood. The J gene is TRBJ2-3, the V gene TRBV6-1; TRBD1 or TRBD2 may be the D gene (6 bases each). This TCR was recovered from a human donor in good health. The CDR3 loop reads CASSEVVGGLTDTQYF. The CDR3 nucleotides read TGTGCCAGCAGTGAAGTGGTAGGGGGGCTCACAGATACGCAGTATTTT.